This TCR beta chain was observed in a study of blood T cell repertoires in COVID-19. Study context: Material from acute and convalescent COVID-19 was sourced from the United States, Italy and Spain. In each case, the material was cDNA or gDNA derived from T cells, B-cell-depleted T cells, or PBMCs.

Participants were aged roughly 18 to 100 years from approximately 23 US areas. Participants had their cohort set by participant-reported clinical history. Sequencing used immunoSEQ multiplex PCR; TCRdb keeps in-frame clones, though not all of them. The profile shows over 200,000 clones, under 90% of them singletons. Trimming removed 5 bases from V and 2 bases from J, with 15 bases in between. The CDR3 has 15 amino acids. Germline CDR1 is SGHVS and CDR2 is FQNEAQ. Input material: PBMCs or T cells enriched from blood (not recorded which). The receptor comes from a man between 18 and 35 years old who had recovered from COVID-19. The chain employs TRBV7-8 and TRBJ1-2; D is unclear. As DNA, the CDR3 is TGTGCCAGCAGCCGCTCGACGGCAGGCAACTATGGCTACACCTTC. It is translated as CASSRSTAGNYGYTF.